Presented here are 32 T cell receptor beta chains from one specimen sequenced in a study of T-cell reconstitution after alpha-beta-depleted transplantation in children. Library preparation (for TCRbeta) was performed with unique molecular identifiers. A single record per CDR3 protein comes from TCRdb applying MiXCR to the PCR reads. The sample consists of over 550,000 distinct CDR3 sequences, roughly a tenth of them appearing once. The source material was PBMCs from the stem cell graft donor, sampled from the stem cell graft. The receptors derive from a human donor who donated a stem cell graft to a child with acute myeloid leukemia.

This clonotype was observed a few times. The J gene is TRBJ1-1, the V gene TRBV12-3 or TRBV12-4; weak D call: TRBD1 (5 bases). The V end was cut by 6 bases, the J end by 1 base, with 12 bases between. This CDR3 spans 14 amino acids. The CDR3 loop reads CASRTLGGNTEAFF. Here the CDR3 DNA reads TGTGCCAGCAGAACCCTCGGGGGGAACACTGAAGCTTTCTTT.

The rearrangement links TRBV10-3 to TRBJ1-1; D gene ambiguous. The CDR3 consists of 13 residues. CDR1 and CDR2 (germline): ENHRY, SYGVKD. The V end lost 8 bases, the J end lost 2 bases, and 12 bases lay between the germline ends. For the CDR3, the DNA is TGTGCCATCCGATGGACGAGCAACACTGAAGCTTTCTTT. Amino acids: CAIRWTSNTEAFF.

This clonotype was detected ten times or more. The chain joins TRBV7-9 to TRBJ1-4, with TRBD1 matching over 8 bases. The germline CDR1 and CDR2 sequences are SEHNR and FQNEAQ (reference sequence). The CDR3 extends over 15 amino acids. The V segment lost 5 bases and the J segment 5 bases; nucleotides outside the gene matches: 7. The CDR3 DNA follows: TGTGCCAGCAGCCCCCGACAGGGGCCGAATGAAAAACTGTTTTTT. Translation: CASSPRQGPNEKLFF.

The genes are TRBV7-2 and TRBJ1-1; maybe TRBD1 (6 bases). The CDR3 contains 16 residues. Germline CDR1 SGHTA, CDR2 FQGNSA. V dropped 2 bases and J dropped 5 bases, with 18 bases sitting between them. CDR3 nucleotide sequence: TGTGCCAGCAGCTTAAGTGGCAGGGGAAGAGGTACTGAAGCTTTCTTT. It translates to CASSLSGRGRGTEAFF.

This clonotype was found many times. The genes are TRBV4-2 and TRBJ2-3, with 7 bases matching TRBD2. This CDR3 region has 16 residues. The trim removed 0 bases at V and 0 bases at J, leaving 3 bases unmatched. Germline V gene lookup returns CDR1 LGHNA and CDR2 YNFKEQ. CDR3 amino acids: CASSQERGGSTDTQYF. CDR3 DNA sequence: TGTGCCAGCAGCCAAGAGCGGGGAGGGAGCACAGATACGCAGTATTTT.

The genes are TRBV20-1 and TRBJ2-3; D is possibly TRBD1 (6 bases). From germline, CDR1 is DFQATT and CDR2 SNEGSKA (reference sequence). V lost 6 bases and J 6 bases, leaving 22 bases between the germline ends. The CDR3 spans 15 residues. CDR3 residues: CSALSTGSGRDTQYF. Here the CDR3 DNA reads TGCAGTGCCCTGTCGACAGGCTCGGGAAGGGATACGCAGTATTTT.

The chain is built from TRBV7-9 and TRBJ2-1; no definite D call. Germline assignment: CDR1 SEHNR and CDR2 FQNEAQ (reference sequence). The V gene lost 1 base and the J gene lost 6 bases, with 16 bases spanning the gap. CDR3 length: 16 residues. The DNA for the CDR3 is TGTGCCAGCAGCTTAGAGTGGAGAGGCAACACCAATGAGCAGTTCTTC. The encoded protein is CASSLEWRGNTNEQFF.

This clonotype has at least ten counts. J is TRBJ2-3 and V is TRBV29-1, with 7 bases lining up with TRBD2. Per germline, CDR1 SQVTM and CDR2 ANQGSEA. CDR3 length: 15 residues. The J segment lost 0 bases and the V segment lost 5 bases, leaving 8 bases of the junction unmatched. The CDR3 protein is CSVNGKAGSTDTQYF. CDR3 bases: TGCAGCGTTAACGGGAAAGCGGGGAGCACAGATACGCAGTATTTT.

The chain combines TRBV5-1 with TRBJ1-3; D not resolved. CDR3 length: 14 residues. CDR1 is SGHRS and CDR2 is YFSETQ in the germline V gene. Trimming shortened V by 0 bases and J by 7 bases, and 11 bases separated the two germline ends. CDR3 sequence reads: CASSLGEFANTIYF. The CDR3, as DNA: TGCGCCAGCAGCTTGGGGGAGTTCGCGAACACCATATATTTT.

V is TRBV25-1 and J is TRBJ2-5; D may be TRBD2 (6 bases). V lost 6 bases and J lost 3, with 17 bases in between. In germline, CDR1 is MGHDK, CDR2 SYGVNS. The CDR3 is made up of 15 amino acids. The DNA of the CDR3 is TGTGCCAGCAGAGGGGCGGGGTTCCACGAAGAGACCCAGTACTTC. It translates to CASRGAGFHEETQYF.

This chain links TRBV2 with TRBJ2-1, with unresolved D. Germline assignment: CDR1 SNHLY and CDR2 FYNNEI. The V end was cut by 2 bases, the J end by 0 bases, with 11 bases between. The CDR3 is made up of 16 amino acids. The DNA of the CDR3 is TGTGCCAGCAGTGAACTCCCCATTGGCTCCTACAATGAGCAGTTCTTC. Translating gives CASSELPIGSYNEQFF.

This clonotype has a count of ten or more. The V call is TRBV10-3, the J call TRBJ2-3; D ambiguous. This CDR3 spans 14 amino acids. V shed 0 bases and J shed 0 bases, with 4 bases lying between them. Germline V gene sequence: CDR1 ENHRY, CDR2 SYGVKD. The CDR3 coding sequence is TGTGCCATCAGTGAGTCAAGTAGCACAGATACGCAGTATTTT. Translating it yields CAISESSSTDTQYF.

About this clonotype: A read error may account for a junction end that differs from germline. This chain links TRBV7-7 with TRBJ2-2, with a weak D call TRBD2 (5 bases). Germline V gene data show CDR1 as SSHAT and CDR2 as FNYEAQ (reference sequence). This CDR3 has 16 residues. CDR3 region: CASTPRLGANTGELFF. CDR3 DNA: TGTGCTAGCACCCCGAGGTTGGGAGCGAACACCGGGGAGCTGTTTTTT.

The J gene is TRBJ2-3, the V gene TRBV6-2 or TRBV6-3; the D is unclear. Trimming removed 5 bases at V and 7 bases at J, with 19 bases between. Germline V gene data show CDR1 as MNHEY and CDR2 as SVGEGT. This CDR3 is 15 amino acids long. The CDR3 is CASSPPGLGMNTQYF. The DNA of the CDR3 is TGTGCCAGCAGTCCCCCCGGCCTTGGTATGAATACGCAGTATTTT.

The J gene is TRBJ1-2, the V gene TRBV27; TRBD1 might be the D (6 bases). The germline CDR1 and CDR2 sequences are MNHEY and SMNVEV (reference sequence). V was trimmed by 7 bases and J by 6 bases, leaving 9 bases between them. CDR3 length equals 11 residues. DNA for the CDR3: TGTGCCAGCACCAAGGGGGATGGCTACACCTTC. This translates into CASTKGDGYTF.

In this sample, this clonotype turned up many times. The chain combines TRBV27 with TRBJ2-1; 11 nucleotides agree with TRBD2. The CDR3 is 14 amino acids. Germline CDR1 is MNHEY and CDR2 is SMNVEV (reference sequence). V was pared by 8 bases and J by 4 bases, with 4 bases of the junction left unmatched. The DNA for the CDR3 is TGTGCCAGCGGACTAGCGGGCCTATACAATGAGCAGTTCTTC. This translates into CASGLAGLYNEQFF.

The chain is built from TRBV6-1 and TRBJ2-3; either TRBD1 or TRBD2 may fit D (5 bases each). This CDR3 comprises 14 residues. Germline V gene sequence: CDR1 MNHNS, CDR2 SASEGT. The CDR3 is CAGAGTTGSNTQYF. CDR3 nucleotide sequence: TGTGCTGGGGCCGGGACCACGGGATCTAATACGCAGTATTTT.

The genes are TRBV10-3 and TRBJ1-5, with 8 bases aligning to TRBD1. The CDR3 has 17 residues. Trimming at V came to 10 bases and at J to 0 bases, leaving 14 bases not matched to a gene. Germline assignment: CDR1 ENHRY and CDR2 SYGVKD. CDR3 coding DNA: TGTGCCACCCAGGCAACAGGGGGAACTTATAGCAATCAGCCCCAGCATTTT. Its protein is CATQATGGTYSNQPQHF.

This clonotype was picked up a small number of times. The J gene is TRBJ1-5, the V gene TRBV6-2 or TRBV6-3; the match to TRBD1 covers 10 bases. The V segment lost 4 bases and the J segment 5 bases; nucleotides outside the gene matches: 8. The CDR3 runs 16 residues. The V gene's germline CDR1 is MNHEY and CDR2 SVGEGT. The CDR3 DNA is TGTGCCAGCAGTTCCTGGACAGGGGGGAGAGATCAGCCCCAGCATTTT. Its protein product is CASSSWTGGRDQPQHF.

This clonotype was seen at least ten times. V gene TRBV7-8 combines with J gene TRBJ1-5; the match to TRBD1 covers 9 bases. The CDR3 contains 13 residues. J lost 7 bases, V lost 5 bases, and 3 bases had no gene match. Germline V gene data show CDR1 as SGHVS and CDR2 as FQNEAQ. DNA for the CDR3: TGTGCCAGCAGCCGGGACAGGGAACAGCCCCAGCATTTT. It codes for CASSRDREQPQHF.

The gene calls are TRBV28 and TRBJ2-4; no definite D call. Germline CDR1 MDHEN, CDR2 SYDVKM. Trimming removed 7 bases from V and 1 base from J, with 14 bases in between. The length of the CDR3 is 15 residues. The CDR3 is CASNPPHEAKNIQYF. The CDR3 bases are TGTGCCAGCAATCCGCCCCATGAGGCCAAAAACATTCAGTACTTC.

The CDR3, as DNA: TGTGCCTGGAGTGTAGGGGGGACAGCTAATTTGGCTTTCTTT. This translates into CAWSVGGTANLAFF. The rearrangement uses TRBV30 and TRBJ1-1, with TRBD1 matching over 7 bases. The V gene end was trimmed by 0 bases and the J gene end by 11 bases; junction bases not matched to a gene: 12. CDR3 length: 14 residues. CDR1 and CDR2 from the germline V gene are GTSNPN and SVGIG (reference sequence).

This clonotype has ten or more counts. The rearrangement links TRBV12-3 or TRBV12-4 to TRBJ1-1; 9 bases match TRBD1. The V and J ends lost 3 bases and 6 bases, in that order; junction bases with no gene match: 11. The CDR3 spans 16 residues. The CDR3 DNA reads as TGTGCCAGCAGTTTGAGGGGAACAGGGGGCGGCGCTGAAGCTTTCTTT. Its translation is CASSLRGTGGGAEAFF.

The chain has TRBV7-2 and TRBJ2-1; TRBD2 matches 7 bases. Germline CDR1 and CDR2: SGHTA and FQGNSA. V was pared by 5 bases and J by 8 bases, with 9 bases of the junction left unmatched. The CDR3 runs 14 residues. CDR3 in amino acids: CASSPWEGVYEQFF. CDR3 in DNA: TGTGCCAGCAGCCCGTGGGAGGGCGTCTATGAGCAGTTCTTC. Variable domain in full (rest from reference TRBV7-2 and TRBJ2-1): GAGVSQSPSNKVTEKGKDVELRCDPISGHTALYWYRQSLGQGLEFLIYFQGNSAPDKSGLPSDRFSAERTGGSVSTLTIQRTQQEDSAVYLCASSPWEGVYEQFFGPGTRLTVL.

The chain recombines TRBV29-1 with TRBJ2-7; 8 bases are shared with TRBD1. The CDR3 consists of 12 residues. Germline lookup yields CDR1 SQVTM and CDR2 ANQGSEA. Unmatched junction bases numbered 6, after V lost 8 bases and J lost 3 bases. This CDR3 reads CSTGQGGYEQYF. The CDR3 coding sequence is TGCAGCACCGGACAGGGAGGCTACGAGCAGTACTTC.

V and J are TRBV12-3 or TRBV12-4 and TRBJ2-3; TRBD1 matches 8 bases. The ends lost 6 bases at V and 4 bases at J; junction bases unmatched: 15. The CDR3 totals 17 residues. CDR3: CASSPLVLRQGSDTQYF. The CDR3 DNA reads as TGTGCCAGCAGCCCTCTCGTCCTTAGACAGGGGTCAGATACGCAGTATTTT.

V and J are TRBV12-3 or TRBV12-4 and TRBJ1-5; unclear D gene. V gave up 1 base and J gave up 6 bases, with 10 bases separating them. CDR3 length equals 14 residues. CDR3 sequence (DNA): TGTGCCAGCAGTTTAGATCTGGGATCTCAGCCCCAGCATTTT. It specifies CASSLDLGSQPQHF.

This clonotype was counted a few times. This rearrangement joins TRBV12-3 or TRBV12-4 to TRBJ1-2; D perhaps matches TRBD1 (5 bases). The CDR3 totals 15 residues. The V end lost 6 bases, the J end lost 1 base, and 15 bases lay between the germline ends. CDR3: CASSSGDSNNYGYTF. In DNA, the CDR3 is TGTGCCAGCAGCTCCGGGGACTCTAATAACTATGGCTACACCTTC.

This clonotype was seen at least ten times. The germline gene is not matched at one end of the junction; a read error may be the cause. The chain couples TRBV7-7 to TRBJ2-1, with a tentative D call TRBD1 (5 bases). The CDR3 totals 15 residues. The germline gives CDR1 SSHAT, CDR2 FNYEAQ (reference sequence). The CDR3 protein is CASSLGAGVYNEQFF. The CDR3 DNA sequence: TGTGCTAGCAGCTTAGGGGCAGGAGTTTACAATGAGCAGTTCTTC.

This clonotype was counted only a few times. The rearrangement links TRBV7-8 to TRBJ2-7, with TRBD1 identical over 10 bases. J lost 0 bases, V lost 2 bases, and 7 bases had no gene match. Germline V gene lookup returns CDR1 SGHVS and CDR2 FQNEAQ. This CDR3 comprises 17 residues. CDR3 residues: CASSLIQGQGTSYEQYF. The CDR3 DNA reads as TGTGCCAGCAGCTTAATTCAGGGACAGGGGACCTCCTACGAGCAGTACTTC.

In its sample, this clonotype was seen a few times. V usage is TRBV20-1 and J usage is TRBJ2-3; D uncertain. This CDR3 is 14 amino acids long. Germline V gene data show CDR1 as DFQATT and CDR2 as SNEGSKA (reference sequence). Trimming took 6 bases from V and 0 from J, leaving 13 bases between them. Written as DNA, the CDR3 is TGCAGTGCGCAAGGGCCAGTTAGCACAGATACGCAGTATTTT. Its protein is CSAQGPVSTDTQYF.

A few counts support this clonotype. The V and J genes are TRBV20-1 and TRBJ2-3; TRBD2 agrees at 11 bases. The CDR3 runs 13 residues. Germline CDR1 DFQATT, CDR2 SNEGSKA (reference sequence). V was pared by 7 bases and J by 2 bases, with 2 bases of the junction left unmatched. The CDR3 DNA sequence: TGCAGTGGGACTAGCGGGTTCACAGATACGCAGTATTTT. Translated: CSGTSGFTDTQYF.